The sequence of this TCR beta chain was determined in a study of blood T cell repertoires in COVID-19. Study summary: Material from acute and convalescent COVID-19 was sourced from the United States, Italy and Spain.

CDR3 length: 12 amino acids. CDR1 MNHEY and CDR2 SVGEGT come from the germline V gene. V was pared by 2 bases and J by 6 bases, with 7 bases between. Produced via immunoSEQ multiplex PCR; TCRdb's table is partial and in-frame only. The sample holds 200,000 to 300,000 clones, around nine tenths seen once. Sequencing was performed on peripheral blood. The genes are TRBV6-2 or TRBV6-3 and TRBJ1-1; D is ambiguous. This clonotype was sampled from a man in his forties who had recovered from COVID-19. CDR3 region: CASSYERSEAFF. CDR3 nucleotides: TGTGCCAGCAGTTACGAGCGCTCTGAAGCTTTCTTT.